The rows below give T cell receptor beta chains drawn from one sample of a study of blood T cells in healthy people across ages. TCRdb fed the 5' RACE reads into MiXCR, producing one record per CDR3 protein. The sample yields 1.5 million to 2 million distinct CDR3 sequences, 25% to 30% seen once. The sequencing sample was made of blood. The receptors were sampled from a woman aged 25-40 years in good health. CDR3s include the opening cysteine and the closing phenylalanine or tryptophan. A D gene is named only where the DNA matches it firmly. Clone sizes are given selectively: once, few, many, or a class where the clone is expanded.

J: TRBJ1-5
D: NA
size: few
V: TRBV28
DNA: TGTGCCAGCAGTTGGGTGGGCAATCAGCCCCAGCATTTT
CDR3: CASSWVGNQPQHF

J: TRBJ2-1
D: NA
size: few
V: TRBV27
DNA: TGTGCCAGCAGTTCATCGGGACGGAGCTCCTACAATGAGCAGTTCTTC
CDR3: CASSSSGRSSYNEQFF

J: TRBJ2-7
D: TRBD2
size: NA
V: TRBV2
DNA: TGTGCCAGCAGTCCCCTGAGCGGGGGGCCTTACGAGCAGTACTTC
CDR3: CASSPLSGGPYEQYF

J: TRBJ1-2
D: NA
size: NA
V: TRBV30
DNA: TGTGCCTGGAGGGGACCCGTGACCGGTTTGCGCTATGGCTACACCTTC
CDR3: CAWRGPVTGLRYGYTF

J: TRBJ1-1
D: NA
size: many
V: TRBV12-3/TRBV12-4
DNA: TGTGCCAGTAGTCTACAGCAGGGAACTGAAGCTTTCTTT
CDR3: CASSLQQGTEAFF

J: TRBJ1-1
D: NA
size: NA
V: TRBV9
DNA: TGTGCCAGCAGCGGACCTGGGCAGACCGAAGCTTTCTTT
CDR3: CASSGPGQTEAFF

J: TRBJ2-1
D: NA
size: NA
V: TRBV7-9
DNA: TGTGCCAGCAGCTTAGAGGGCAGACTCTTAGACAATGAGCAGTTCTTC
CDR3: CASSLEGRLLDNEQFF

J: TRBJ1-2
D: NA
size: many
V: TRBV5-1
DNA: TGCGCCAGCAGCTTCACCCCAGGGAAGGAGGATGGCTACACCTTC
CDR3: CASSFTPGKEDGYTF

J: TRBJ2-7
D: NA
size: many
V: TRBV9
DNA: TGTGCCAGCAGCGTAGATGGGGGCCGAGGCTACGAGCAGTACTTC
CDR3: CASSVDGGRGYEQYF

J: TRBJ1-5
D: NA
size: NA
V: TRBV9
DNA: TGTGCCAGCAGCGTAATCTCGAGTCAGCCCCAGCATTTT
CDR3: CASSVISSQPQHF

J: TRBJ2-7
D: NA
size: many
V: TRBV7-9
DNA: TGTGCCAGCAGCCCCGGGAGTGGATCCTACGAGCAGTACTTC
CDR3: CASSPGSGSYEQYF

J: TRBJ2-5
D: TRBD1
size: NA
V: TRBV29-1
DNA: TGCAGCGTTGGGACAGGGGGGCGGGAGCAGTACTTC
CDR3: CSVGTGGREQYF

J: TRBJ1-2
D: NA
size: NA
V: TRBV29-1
DNA: TGCAGCGTTCGGGACACAACTAACTATGGCTACACCTTC
CDR3: CSVRDTTNYGYTF

J: TRBJ2-1
D: NA
size: many
V: TRBV3-1
DNA: TGTGCCAGCAGCCAGCGGGGAACCTACAATGAGCAGTTCTTC
CDR3: CASSQRGTYNEQFF

J: TRBJ1-4
D: TRBD1
size: NA
V: TRBV5-5
DNA: TGTGCCAGCAGCTTCCGGGACAGGGCTAATGAAAAACTGTTTTTT
CDR3: CASSFRDRANEKLFF

J: TRBJ2-1
D: TRBD1
size: NA
V: TRBV24-1
DNA: TGTGCCACATCGCCGGGACAGGGGTACAATGAGCAGTTCTTC
CDR3: CATSPGQGYNEQFF

J: TRBJ1-5
D: NA
size: NA
V: TRBV3-1
DNA: TGTGCCAGCAGCCTCCGGATCGGCAATCAGCCCCAGCATTTT
CDR3: CASSLRIGNQPQHF

J: TRBJ2-5
D: NA
size: few
V: TRBV18
DNA: TGTGCCAGCTCACCACCGGGAGACAGGCGTGAGACCCAGTACTTC
CDR3: CASSPPGDRRETQYF

J: TRBJ1-5
D: NA
size: NA
V: TRBV2
DNA: TGTGCCAGCAGAGGCCGGACCAATCAGCCCCAGCATTTT
CDR3: CASRGRTNQPQHF

J: TRBJ1-2
D: NA
size: NA
V: TRBV30
DNA: TGTGCCTGGAGGCCCCCCACGCCCATCTACACCTTC
CDR3: CAWRPPTPIYTF

J: TRBJ2-5
D: NA
size: NA
V: TRBV20-1
DNA: TGCAGTTGCCTGGCGGGGCCCCCAGAGACCCAGTACTTC
CDR3: CSCLAGPPETQYF

J: TRBJ2-1
D: NA
size: many
V: TRBV11-1
DNA: TGTGCCAGCAGCCCAAATCAAGTACTCACAACCTACAATGAGCAGTTCTTC
CDR3: CASSPNQVLTTYNEQFF

J: TRBJ2-3
D: NA
size: NA
V: TRBV20-1
DNA: TGCAGTGCTAGAGGGACTTACGGACATTCACAGATAACGCAGTATTTT
CDR3: CSARGTYGHSQITQYF

J: TRBJ2-7
D: NA
size: NA
V: TRBV5-1
DNA: TGCGCCAGCACCTCAAGGGATGGAGACGAGCAGTACTTC
CDR3: CASTSRDGDEQYF

J: TRBJ2-5
D: TRBD2
size: NA
V: TRBV9
DNA: TGTGCCAGCAGCACCGGGACTAGCTTGGGGGAGACCCAGTACTTC
CDR3: CASSTGTSLGETQYF

J: TRBJ2-1
D: NA
size: NA
V: TRBV29-1
DNA: TGCAGCGTCTTAAAGTCATACAATGAGCAGTTCTTC
CDR3: CSVLKSYNEQFF

J: TRBJ2-3
D: TRBD2
size: NA
V: TRBV7-3
DNA: TGTGCCAGTAGCTCAGCTAGCGGGGCTAGCACAGATACGCAGTATTTT
CDR3: CASSSASGASTDTQYF

J: TRBJ1-1
D: NA
size: NA
V: TRBV7-2
DNA: TGTGCCAGCAGCTCTATAGAGGGATCCCGGAGAGCTTTCTTT
CDR3: CASSSIEGSRRAFF

J: TRBJ2-7
D: TRBD1
size: NA
V: TRBV19
DNA: TGTGCCAGTACACCCGAGACAGGGGATCGGGAGCAGTACTTC
CDR3: CASTPETGDREQYF

J: TRBJ2-2
D: NA
size: NA
V: TRBV18
DNA: TGTGCCAACTCACTGAGTCCCGGGGAGCTGTTTTTT
CDR3: CANSLSPGELFF

J: TRBJ1-2
D: NA
size: few
V: TRBV29-1
DNA: TGCAGCGCCGGTGGGAAAAACTATGGCTACACCTTC
CDR3: CSAGGKNYGYTF

J: TRBJ2-1
D: TRBD1
size: few
V: TRBV4-1
DNA: TGCGCCAGCAGCCAGCCGGGACAGGGGATCGATGAGCAGTTCTTC
CDR3: CASSQPGQGIDEQFF

J: TRBJ2-1
D: TRBD2
size: few
V: TRBV20-1
DNA: TGCAGTGCTAGGCGCGCTAGCGGGGGACTTGAGCAGTTCTTC
CDR3: CSARRASGGLEQFF

J: TRBJ2-5
D: NA
size: NA
V: TRBV7-2
DNA: TGTGCCAGCAGCATACGGTTGACAGAGACCCAGTACTTC
CDR3: CASSIRLTETQYF

J: TRBJ1-6
D: NA
size: few
V: TRBV9
DNA: TGTGCCAGCAGCCCACAAGAACCGCTCTATAATTCACCCCTCCACTTT
CDR3: CASSPQEPLYNSPLHF

J: TRBJ2-3
D: TRBD2
size: NA
V: TRBV12-3/TRBV12-4
DNA: TGTGCCAGCAGTTTGAGACTAGCGGGGGCAGGGACGCAGTATTTT
CDR3: CASSLRLAGAGTQYF

J: TRBJ2-1
D: TRBD2
size: few
V: TRBV4-1
DNA: TGCGCCAGCAGGCGGGCGGGGGACGACTACAATGAGCAGTTCTTC
CDR3: CASRRAGDDYNEQFF

J: TRBJ2-2
D: NA
size: NA
V: TRBV14
DNA: TGTGCCAGCAGCCACTGGTCCGGGGAGCTGTTTTTT
CDR3: CASSHWSGELFF

J: TRBJ2-4
D: NA
size: few
V: TRBV7-6
DNA: TGTGCCAGCAGCTTCAAAAGGGACAATGAGCAGTACTTC
CDR3: CASSFKRDNEQYF

J: TRBJ1-2
D: NA
size: NA
V: TRBV5-1
DNA: TGCGCCAGCAGCTTGGCCCAGGGAGCGGGCTACACCTTC
CDR3: CASSLAQGAGYTF

J: TRBJ2-7
D: TRBD2
size: many
V: TRBV9
DNA: TGTGCCAGCAGCGTAGGGCTAGCGGGGAGCTCCTACGAGCAGTACTTC
CDR3: CASSVGLAGSSYEQYF

J: TRBJ2-3
D: TRBD2
size: NA
V: TRBV29-1
DNA: TGCAGCGTTGAAGATAGGACTAGCGGACCAGATACGCAGTATTTT
CDR3: CSVEDRTSGPDTQYF

J: TRBJ1-2
D: NA
size: few
V: TRBV4-2
DNA: TGTGCCAGCAGCCAAGAAGCGACCACTAACTATGGCTACACCTTC
CDR3: CASSQEATTNYGYTF

J: TRBJ2-1
D: TRBD2
size: few
V: TRBV5-5
DNA: TGTGCCAGCAGCTTTGCGGGACTAGCGGGAGTTGAGCAGTTCTTC
CDR3: CASSFAGLAGVEQFF

J: TRBJ2-7
D: NA
size: NA
V: TRBV4-1
DNA: TGCGCCAGCAGCCAGGGGCAGGGCGGAATATACGAGCAGTACTTC
CDR3: CASSQGQGGIYEQYF

J: TRBJ2-7
D: TRBD2
size: few
V: TRBV6-6
DNA: TGTGCCAGCAGACCCCGGGGGGGCCTCTCCTACGAGCAGTACTTC
CDR3: CASRPRGGLSYEQYF

J: TRBJ2-2
D: NA
size: NA
V: TRBV20-1
DNA: TGCAGTGTAACAACCAACACCGGGGAGCTGTTTTTT
CDR3: CSVTTNTGELFF

J: TRBJ1-5
D: TRBD1
size: NA
V: TRBV20-1
DNA: TGCAGTGTCAAGGCTGGACAGGGGGCGGGAAAGCCCCAGCATTTT
CDR3: CSVKAGQGAGKPQHF

J: TRBJ2-1
D: TRBD1
size: NA
V: TRBV6-5
DNA: TGTGCCTGCTCGGGACAGTACAATGAGCAGTTCTTC
CDR3: CACSGQYNEQFF

J: TRBJ2-5
D: NA
size: many
V: TRBV6-5
DNA: TGTGCCAGCAGCTACGGACCGCCGTATCAAGAGACCCAGTACTTC
CDR3: CASSYGPPYQETQYF

J: TRBJ2-5
D: TRBD2
size: many
V: TRBV5-1
DNA: TGCGCCAGCAGCTTGTTGCCGGGAGGGCCAGAGACCCAGTACTTC
CDR3: CASSLLPGGPETQYF

J: TRBJ1-2
D: TRBD1
size: few
V: TRBV10-3
DNA: TGTGCCATCAGTGAGTCCACAGGGGGCCGATATGGCTACACCTTC
CDR3: CAISESTGGRYGYTF

J: TRBJ2-7
D: NA
size: NA
V: TRBV4-1
DNA: TGCGCCAGCAGCCAAGAGCCAGAAGAGCAGTACTTC
CDR3: CASSQEPEEQYF

J: TRBJ2-5
D: NA
size: few
V: TRBV7-7
DNA: TGTGCCAGCAGCTTTCTCTTAGGGGGGGAGACCCAGTACTTC
CDR3: CASSFLLGGETQYF

J: TRBJ2-1
D: TRBD1
size: few
V: TRBV5-1
DNA: TGCGCCAGCAGCAAAGCCGGGACAGGGATCAATGAGCAGTTCTTC
CDR3: CASSKAGTGINEQFF

J: TRBJ2-1
D: TRBD2
size: few
V: TRBV4-2
DNA: TGTGCCAGCAGCCGGGCTAGCGGAGGCAGATCCTACAATGAGCAGTTCTTC
CDR3: CASSRASGGRSYNEQFF

J: TRBJ2-5
D: TRBD2
size: few
V: TRBV5-1
DNA: TGCGCCAGTCGGGGGGGGCCGCAAGAGACCCAGTACTTC
CDR3: CASRGGPQETQYF

J: TRBJ1-2
D: TRBD1
size: NA
V: TRBV29-1
DNA: TGCAGCGTTCCCGGACAGGGGGCCTATGGCTACACCTTC
CDR3: CSVPGQGAYGYTF

J: TRBJ2-4
D: TRBD2
size: few
V: TRBV6-1
DNA: TGTGCCAGCACAACTCAGACTAGCGGGAGGGAAAACATTCAGTACTTC
CDR3: CASTTQTSGRENIQYF